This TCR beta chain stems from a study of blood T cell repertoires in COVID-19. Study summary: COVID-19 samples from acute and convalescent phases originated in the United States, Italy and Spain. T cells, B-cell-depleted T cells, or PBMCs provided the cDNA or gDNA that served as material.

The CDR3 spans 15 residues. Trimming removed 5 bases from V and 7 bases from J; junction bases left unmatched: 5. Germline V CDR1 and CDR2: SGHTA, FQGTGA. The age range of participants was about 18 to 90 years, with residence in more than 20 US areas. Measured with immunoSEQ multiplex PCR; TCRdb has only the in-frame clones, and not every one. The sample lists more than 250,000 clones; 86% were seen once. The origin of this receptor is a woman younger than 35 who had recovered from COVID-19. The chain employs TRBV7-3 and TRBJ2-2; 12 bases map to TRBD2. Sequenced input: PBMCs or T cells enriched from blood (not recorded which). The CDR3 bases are TGTGCCAGCAGCCGACTAGCGGGAGTGGGCGGGGAGCTGTTTTTT. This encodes CASSRLAGVGGELFF.